This T cell receptor beta chain was documented in a study of cytomegalovirus exposure and HLA in healthy donors. It was with 60 Vbeta and 13 Jbeta primers that the PCR ran. TCRdb's table, derived via immunoSEQ multiplex PCR, lists solely in-frame clones and lacks some. The sample consists of about 200,000 clones, 75% to 90% of them appearing once. V shed 0 bases, J shed 8 bases, and the junction held 5 bases outside the gene matches. In germline, CDR1 is SGHRS, CDR2 YFSETQ. The CDR3 has 15 residues. The sequenced material came from PBMCs. The chain uses TRBV5-1 and TRBJ2-1; 10 bases fit TRBD2. This TCR came from a woman aged 25-40 years in good health and CMV-seronegative. Written as DNA, the CDR3 is TGCGCCAGCAGCTTGGTAGCGGGAGGATCAGATGAGCAGTTCTTC. This encodes CASSLVAGGSDEQFF.